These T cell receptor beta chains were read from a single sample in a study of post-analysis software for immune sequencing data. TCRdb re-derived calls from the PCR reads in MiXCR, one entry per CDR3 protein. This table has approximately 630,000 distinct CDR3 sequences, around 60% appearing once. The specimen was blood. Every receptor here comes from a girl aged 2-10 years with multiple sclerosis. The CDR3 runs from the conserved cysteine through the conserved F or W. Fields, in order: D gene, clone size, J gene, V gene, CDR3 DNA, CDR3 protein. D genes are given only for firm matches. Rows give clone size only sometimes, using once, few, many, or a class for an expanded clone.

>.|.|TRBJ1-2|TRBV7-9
TGTGCCAGCTCGCGGGTTAACTATGGCTACACCTTC
CASSRVNYGYTF
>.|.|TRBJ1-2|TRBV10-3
TGTGCCACCTCAAAGGGAACTGGGTATGGCTACACCTTC
CATSKGTGYGYTF
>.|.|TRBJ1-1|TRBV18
TGTGCCAGCTCACCTAGGCAGGACACTGAAGCTTTCTTT
CASSPRQDTEAFF
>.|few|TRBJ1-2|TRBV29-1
TGCAGCGGTGGGACTCCGAGAGCTAACTATGGCTACACCTTC
CSGGTPRANYGYTF
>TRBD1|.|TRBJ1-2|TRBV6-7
TGTGCCAGCATCGAGGGACAGAGTATGGATGGCTACACCTTC
CASIEGQSMDGYTF
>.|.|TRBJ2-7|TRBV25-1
TGTGCCAGCAGTGAACTAGACGAGCAGTACTTC
CASSELDEQYF
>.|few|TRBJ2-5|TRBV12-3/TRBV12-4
TGTGCCAGCAGTTTAGCGATCAGGGAGACCCAGTACTTC
CASSLAIRETQYF
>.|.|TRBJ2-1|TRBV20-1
TGCAGTGCAATATATTTAGCGGACAATGAGCAGTTCTTC
CSAIYLADNEQFF
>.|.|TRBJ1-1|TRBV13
TGTGCCAGCAGCTTAATCCGGGGGGCGATAACTGAAGCTTTCTTT
CASSLIRGAITEAFF
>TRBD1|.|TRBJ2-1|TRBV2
TGTGCCAGCATGGGACAGGGGGACAATGAGCAGTTCTTC
CASMGQGDNEQFF
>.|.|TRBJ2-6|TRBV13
TGTGCCAGCAGCCCGCACGGAGCTGGGGCCAACGTCCGGACTTTC
CASSPHGAGANVRTF
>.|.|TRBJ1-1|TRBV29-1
TGCAGCGTTGTCAAAATGAACACTGAAGCTTTCTTT
CSVVKMNTEAFF
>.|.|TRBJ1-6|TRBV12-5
TGTGCTAGTGGTTTGGCCGGACCCGCAGGATCACCCCTCCACTTT
CASGLAGPAGSPLHF
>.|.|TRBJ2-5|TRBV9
TGTGCCAGCAGCGCTCTAACGGGGGCCCAAGAGACCCAGTACTTC
CASSALTGAQETQYF
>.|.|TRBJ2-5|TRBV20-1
TGCAGTGCTAGCAGGACTCGACTGGAGGGGACCCAGTACTTC
CSASRTRLEGTQYF
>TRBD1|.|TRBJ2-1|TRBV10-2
TGCGCCAGCAGTGATAATTTGGGGCAGGGGGCATGGGAGCAGTTCTTC
CASSDNLGQGAWEQFF
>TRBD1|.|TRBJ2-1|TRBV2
TGTGCCAGCAGGTTACAGGGGACCCTGAATGAGCAGTTCTTC
CASRLQGTLNEQFF
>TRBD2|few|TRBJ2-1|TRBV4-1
TGCGCCAGCAGCCAAGATGGACCTAGCGGGAGGGCCGGGGACAATGAGCAGTTCTTC
CASSQDGPSGRAGDNEQFF
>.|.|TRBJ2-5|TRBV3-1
TGTGCCAGCAGCCGGGGCGGACTGACAGATGGAGAGACCCAGTACTTC
CASSRGGLTDGETQYF
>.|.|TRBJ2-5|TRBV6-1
TGTGCCAGCAGTGAAGCGCTCGGAGCGGTCGGGGAGACCCAGTACTTC
CASSEALGAVGETQYF